The text below deals with one TCR beta chain. This CDR3 spans 16 amino acids. V dropped 5 bases and J dropped 4 bases, with 20 bases sitting between them. From germline, CDR1 is SGHRS and CDR2 YFSETQ. These data belong to a study of control samples from healthy donors and cancer patients. Sequencing used immunoSEQ multiplex PCR; TCRdb keeps in-frame clones, though not all of them. This sample has about 90,000 clones, with 90% to 95% found just once. Specimen: blood. The chain is built from TRBV5-1 and TRBJ2-3; tentatively, D is TRBD2 (6 bases). The TCR sequence derives from a woman between 25 and 40 years old in good health. CDR3 sequence: CASRVQAGAGADTQYF. CDR3 DNA: TGCGCCAGCAGGGTTCAAGCGGGCGCCGGGGCAGATACGCAGTATTTT. Looking up the rest from reference TRBV5-1 and TRBJ2-3 gives the full variable domain: KAGVTQTPRYLIKTRGQQVTLSCSPISGHRSVSWYQQTPGQGLQFLFEYFSETQRNKGNFPGRFSGRQFSNSRSEMNVSTLELGDSALYLCASRVQAGAGADTQYFGPGTRLTVL.